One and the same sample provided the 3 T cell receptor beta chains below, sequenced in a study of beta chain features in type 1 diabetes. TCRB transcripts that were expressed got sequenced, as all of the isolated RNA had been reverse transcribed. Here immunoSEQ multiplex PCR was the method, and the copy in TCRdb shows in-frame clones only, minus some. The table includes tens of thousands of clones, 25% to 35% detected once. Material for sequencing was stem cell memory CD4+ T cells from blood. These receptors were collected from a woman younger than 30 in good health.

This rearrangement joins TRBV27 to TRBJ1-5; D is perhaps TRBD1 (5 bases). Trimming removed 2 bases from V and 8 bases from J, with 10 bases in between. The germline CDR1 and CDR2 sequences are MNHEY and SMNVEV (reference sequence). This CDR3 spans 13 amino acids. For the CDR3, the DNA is TGTGCCAGCAGTTTACGGGGGGGAGAGCCCCAGCATTTT. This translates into CASSLRGGEPQHF.

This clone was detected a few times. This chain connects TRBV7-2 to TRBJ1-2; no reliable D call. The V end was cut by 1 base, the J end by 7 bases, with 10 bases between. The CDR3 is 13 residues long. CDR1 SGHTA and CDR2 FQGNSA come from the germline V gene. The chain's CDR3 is CASSLGRARGYTF. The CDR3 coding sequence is TGTGCCAGCAGCTTAGGGAGGGCTCGTGGCTACACCTTC. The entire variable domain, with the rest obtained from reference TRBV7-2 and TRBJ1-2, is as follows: GAGVSQSPSNKVTEKGKDVELRCDPISGHTALYWYRQSLGQGLEFLIYFQGNSAPDKSGLPSDRFSAERTGGSVSTLTIQRTQQEDSAVYLCASSLGRARGYTFGSGTRLTVV.

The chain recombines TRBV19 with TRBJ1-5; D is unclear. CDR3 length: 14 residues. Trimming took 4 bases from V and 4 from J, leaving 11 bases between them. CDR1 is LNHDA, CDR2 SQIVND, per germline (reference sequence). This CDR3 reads CASSTEVGNQPQHF. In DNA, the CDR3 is TGTGCCAGTAGTACCGAGGTGGGTAATCAGCCCCAGCATTTT.